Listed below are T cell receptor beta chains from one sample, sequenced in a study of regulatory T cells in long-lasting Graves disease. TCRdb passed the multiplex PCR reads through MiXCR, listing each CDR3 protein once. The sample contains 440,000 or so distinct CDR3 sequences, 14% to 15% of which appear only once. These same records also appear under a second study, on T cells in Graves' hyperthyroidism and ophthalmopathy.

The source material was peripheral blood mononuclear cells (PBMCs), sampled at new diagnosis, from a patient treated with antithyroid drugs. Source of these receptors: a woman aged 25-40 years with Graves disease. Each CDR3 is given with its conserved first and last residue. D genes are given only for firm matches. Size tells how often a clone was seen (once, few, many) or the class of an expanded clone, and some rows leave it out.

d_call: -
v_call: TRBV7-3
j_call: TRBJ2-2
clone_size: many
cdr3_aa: CASSSASGTPNTGELFF
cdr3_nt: TGTGCCAGCAGCTCCGCCTCCGGGACACCGAACACCGGGGAGCTGTTTTTT

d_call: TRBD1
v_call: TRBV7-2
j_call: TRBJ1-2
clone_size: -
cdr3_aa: CASSLVGGTVYGYTF
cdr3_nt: TGTGCCAGCAGCTTAGTAGGGGGCACGGTCTATGGCTACACCTTC

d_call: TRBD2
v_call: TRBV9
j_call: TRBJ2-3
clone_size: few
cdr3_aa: CASSVGGTNTDTQYF
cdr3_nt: TGTGCCAGCAGCGTAGGGGGGACTAACACAGATACGCAGTATTTT

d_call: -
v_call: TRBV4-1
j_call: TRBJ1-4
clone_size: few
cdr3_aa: CASSQFGREKLFF
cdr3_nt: TGCGCCAGCAGCCAATTTGGACGGGAAAAACTGTTTTTT

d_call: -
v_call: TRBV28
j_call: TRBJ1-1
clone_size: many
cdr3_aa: CASSTRTGAFF
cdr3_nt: TGTGCCAGCAGCACCCGGACGGGGGCTTTCTTT

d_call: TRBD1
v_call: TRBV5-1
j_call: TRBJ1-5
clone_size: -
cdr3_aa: CASSKGQGANQPQHF
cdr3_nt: TGCGCCAGCAGCAAGGGACAGGGGGCCAATCAGCCCCAGCATTTT

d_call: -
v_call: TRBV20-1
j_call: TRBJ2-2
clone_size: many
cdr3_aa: CSVNPRDRSNTGELFF
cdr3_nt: TGCAGTGTCAACCCACGTGACAGATCGAACACCGGGGAGCTGTTTTTT

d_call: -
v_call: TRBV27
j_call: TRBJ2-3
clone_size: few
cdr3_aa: CVSGAGGANTQYF
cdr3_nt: TGTGTTAGCGGAGCGGGCGGAGCCAATACGCAGTATTTT

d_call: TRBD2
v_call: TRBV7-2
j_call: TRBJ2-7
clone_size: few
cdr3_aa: CASSFSGRGDEQYF
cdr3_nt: TGTGCCAGCAGCTTCAGCGGGAGAGGAGACGAGCAGTACTTC

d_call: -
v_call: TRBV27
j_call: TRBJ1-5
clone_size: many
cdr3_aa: CASSSAGISYQPQHF
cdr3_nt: TGTGCCAGCAGTTCCGCGGGCATAAGCTACCAGCCCCAGCATTTT

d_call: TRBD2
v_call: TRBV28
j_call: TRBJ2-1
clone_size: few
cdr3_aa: CASSLAGGKNNEQFF
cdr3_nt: TGTGCCAGCAGTTTAGCGGGAGGAAAAAACAATGAGCAGTTCTTC

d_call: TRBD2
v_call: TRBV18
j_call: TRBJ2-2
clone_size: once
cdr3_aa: CASSPPGLAGVRTGELFF
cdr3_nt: TGTGCCAGCTCACCACCGGGACTAGCGGGAGTGCGCACCGGGGAGCTGTTTTTT

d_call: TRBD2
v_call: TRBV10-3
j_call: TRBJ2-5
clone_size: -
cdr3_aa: CAISETSVETQYF
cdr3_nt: TGTGCCATCAGTGAGACTAGCGTGGAGACCCAGTACTTC

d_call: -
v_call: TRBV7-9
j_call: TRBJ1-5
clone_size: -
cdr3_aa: CASSLGGGLGPQHF
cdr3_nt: TGTGCCAGCAGCTTAGGGGGGGGCCTGGGGCCCCAGCATTTT

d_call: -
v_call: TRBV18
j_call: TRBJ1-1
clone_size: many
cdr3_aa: CASSPPAGANTEAFF
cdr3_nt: TGTGCCAGCTCACCACCTGCAGGGGCTAACACTGAAGCTTTCTTT

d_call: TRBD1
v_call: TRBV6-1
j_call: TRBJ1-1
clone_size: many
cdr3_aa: CASNKQGAEAFF
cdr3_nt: TGTGCCAGCAACAAGCAGGGGGCGGAAGCTTTCTTT

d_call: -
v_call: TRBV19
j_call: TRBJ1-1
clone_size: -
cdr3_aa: CASSIDPSWGTEAFF
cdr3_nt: TGTGCCAGTAGTATAGATCCATCTTGGGGCACTGAAGCTTTCTTT

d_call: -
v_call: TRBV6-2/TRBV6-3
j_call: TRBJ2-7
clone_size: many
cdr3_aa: CASSYSFWQGAYEQYF
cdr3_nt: TGTGCCAGCAGTTACTCGTTTTGGCAGGGCGCCTACGAGCAGTACTTC

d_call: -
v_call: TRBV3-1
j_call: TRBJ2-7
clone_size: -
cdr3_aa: CASSQDRRTLCAYEQYF
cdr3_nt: TGTGCCAGCAGCCAAGATAGGCGGACCCTCTGTGCCTACGAGCAGTACTTC

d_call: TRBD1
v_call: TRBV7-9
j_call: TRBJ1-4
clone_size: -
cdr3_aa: CASSLRTGTSATNEKLFF
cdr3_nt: TGTGCCAGCAGCCTTAGGACAGGGACTTCGGCAACTAATGAAAAACTGTTTTTT

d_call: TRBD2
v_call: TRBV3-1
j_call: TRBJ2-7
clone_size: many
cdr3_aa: CASSQRTGTSFDEQYF
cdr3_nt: TGTGCCAGCAGCCAGCGCACCGGGACTAGTTTCGACGAGCAGTACTTC

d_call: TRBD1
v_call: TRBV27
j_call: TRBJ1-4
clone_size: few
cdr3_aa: CASSKQGRMGEKLFF
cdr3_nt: TGTGCCAGCTCGAAACAGGGGAGGATGGGTGAAAAACTGTTTTTT

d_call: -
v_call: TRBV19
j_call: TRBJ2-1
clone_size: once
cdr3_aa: CASSLRPVDNEQFF
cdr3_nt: TGTGCCAGTAGTTTAAGGCCAGTCGACAATGAGCAGTTCTTC

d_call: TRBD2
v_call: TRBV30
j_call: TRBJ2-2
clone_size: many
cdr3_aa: CAWSVRLAGVGTGELFF
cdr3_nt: TGTGCCTGGAGTGTCCGACTAGCGGGAGTGGGCACCGGGGAGCTGTTTTTT

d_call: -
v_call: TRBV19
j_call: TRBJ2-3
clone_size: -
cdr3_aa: CASSHVGIRGHRGGRTDTQYF
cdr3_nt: TGTGCCAGTAGTCACGTTGGTATCCGGGGCCACAGAGGGGGGCGCACAGATACGCAGTATTTT

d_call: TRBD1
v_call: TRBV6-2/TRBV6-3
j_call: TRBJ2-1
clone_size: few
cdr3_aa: CASSYSTGTPSNEQFF
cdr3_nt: TGTGCCAGCAGTTACTCGACAGGGACCCCTTCCAATGAGCAGTTCTTC

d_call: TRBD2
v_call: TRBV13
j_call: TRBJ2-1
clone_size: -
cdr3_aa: CASSLDAGGPNEQFF
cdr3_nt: TGTGCCAGCAGCTTAGACGCGGGAGGGCCGAATGAGCAGTTCTTC

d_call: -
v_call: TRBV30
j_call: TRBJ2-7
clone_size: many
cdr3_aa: CAWSGTPYEQYF
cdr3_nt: TGTGCCTGGAGTGGAACACCCTACGAGCAGTACTTC

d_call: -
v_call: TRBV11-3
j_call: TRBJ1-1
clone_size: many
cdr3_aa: CASSPLGGVNTEAFF
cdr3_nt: TGTGCCAGCAGCCCCCTTGGGGGGGTAAACACTGAAGCTTTCTTT

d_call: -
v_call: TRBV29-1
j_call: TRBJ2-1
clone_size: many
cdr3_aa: CSGLTRVYNEQFF
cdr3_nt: TGCAGCGGTCTGACACGGGTCTACAATGAGCAGTTCTTC